The 12 T cell receptor beta chains listed next were all sequenced from one sample in a study of blood T cell repertoires in COVID-19. The method was immunoSEQ multiplex PCR; TCRdb's version includes in-frame clones alone and lacks a portion of them. The sample includes 200,000 to 250,000 clones, about nine tenths of them seen just once. Sequenced: peripheral blood. Receptor source: a man aged 55 to 70 who had recovered from COVID-19.

The rearrangement links TRBV5-4 to TRBJ2-1, with 14 bases aligning to TRBD2. Germline V gene lookup returns CDR1 SGHNT and CDR2 YYREEE (reference sequence). The J segment lost 9 bases and the V segment lost 4 bases, leaving 9 bases of the junction unmatched. This CDR3 has 16 residues. CDR3 protein: CASSSGTSGGRSEQFF. The CDR3 nucleotides read TGTGCCAGCAGCAGCGGGACTAGCGGGGGCCGGAGTGAGCAGTTCTTC.

The chain is built from TRBV11-3 and TRBJ2-5; 9 positions match TRBD2. CDR3 length: 15 amino acids. The ends lost 3 bases at V and 3 bases at J; junction bases unmatched: 5. Per germline, CDR1 SGHNT and CDR2 YENEEA. DNA for the CDR3: TGTGCCAGCAGCTTCAGCGGGGGGAAAGAAGAGACCCAGTACTTC. Encoded protein: CASSFSGGKEETQYF.

This clone showed up just once. The rearrangement joins TRBV18 to TRBJ2-7, with D uncertain. The CDR3 length is 14 residues. Per germline, CDR1 KGHSH and CDR2 LQKENI. V lost 6 bases and J lost 3, with 15 bases in between. This chain's CDR3 is CASSPSPTGYEQYF. The CDR3 DNA follows: TGTGCCAGCTCCCCATCTCCGACGGGCTACGAGCAGTACTTC.

The chain couples TRBV27 to TRBJ1-2; TRBD1 matches 7 bases. The trim removed 5 bases at V and 5 bases at J, leaving 2 bases unmatched. The CDR3 runs 12 residues. Germline-derived CDR1 and CDR2 are MNHEY and SMNVEV (reference sequence). The chain's CDR3 is CASSRQGYGYTF. In nucleotides, the CDR3 is TGTGCCAGCAGTAGACAGGGATATGGCTACACCTTC.

The chain carries TRBV15 and TRBJ2-7; no reliable D call. The ends were cut back, 2 bases at V and 3 bases at J, with 8 bases in the middle. This CDR3 comprises 13 residues. Germline-derived CDR1 and CDR2 are LNHNV and YYDKDF (reference sequence). The CDR3 is CATSRKLYYEQYF. The CDR3 DNA reads as TGTGCCACCAGCAGAAAACTTTACTACGAGCAGTACTTC.

The V gene is TRBV7-2, the J gene TRBJ2-1, with D perhaps TRBD2 (5 bases). The CDR3 length is 16 residues. Per germline, CDR1 SGHTA and CDR2 FQGNSA. Trimming left V 2 bases short and J 0 bases short, with 11 bases between. This CDR3 is CASSLMKRSSYNEQFF. CDR3 bases: TGTGCCAGCAGCTTAATGAAGCGGAGCTCCTACAATGAGCAGTTCTTC.

This sequence joins TRBV18 and TRBJ1-1; possibly TRBD1 for D (5 bases). The CDR3 covers 13 residues. Germline values: CDR1 KGHSH, CDR2 LQKENI. V lost 5 bases, J lost 1 base, and 8 bases lay in between. CDR3 loop: CASSVRENTEAFF. The DNA for the CDR3 is TGTGCCAGCTCAGTCAGGGAGAACACTGAAGCTTTCTTT.

The chain has TRBV5-4 and TRBJ1-5, with 7 nucleotides matching TRBD1. Unmatched junction bases numbered 9, after V lost 4 bases and J lost 5 bases. Germline V gene data show CDR1 as SGHNT and CDR2 as YYREEE (reference sequence). The CDR3 consists of 15 residues. CDR3 DNA: TGTGCCAGCAGCCCCTCCGGGACAGTCGATCAGCCCCAGCATTTT. As protein: CASSPSGTVDQPQHF.

This clone has a single count. In DNA form, the CDR3 reads TGTGCCAGCAGCGAACAGGGTTCATCCTACGAGCAGTACTTC. It codes for CASSEQGSSYEQYF. V and J are TRBV11-1 and TRBJ2-7; tentatively, D is TRBD1 (6 bases). The ends were cut back, 5 bases at V and 1 base at J, with 12 bases in the middle. Germline V gives CDR1 SGHAT, CDR2 FQDESV (reference sequence). The CDR3 loop spans 14 amino acids. Full variable domain (rest looked up from reference TRBV11-1 and TRBJ2-7): EAEVAQSPRYKITEKSQAVAFWCDPISGHATLYWYRQILGQGPELLVQFQDESVVDDSQLPKDRFSAERLKGVDSTLKIQPAELGDSAMYLCASSEQGSSYEQYFGPGTRLTVT.

The chain carries TRBV11-2 and TRBJ2-1, with 11 positions matching TRBD1. The length of the CDR3 is 17 residues. The ends lost 2 bases at V and 4 bases at J; junction bases unmatched: 7. Germline lookup yields CDR1 SGHAT and CDR2 FQNNGV. DNA of the CDR3: TGTGCCAGCAGCTTAAGGGACAGGGGGTTGGTTTACAATGAGCAGTTCTTC. Protein product: CASSLRDRGLVYNEQFF.

This chain joins TRBV9 and TRBJ1-3; no reliable D call. The CDR3 length is 13 residues. Trimming took off 0 bases at V and 2 bases at J, with 3 bases between the two ends. Germline V gene sequence: CDR1 SGDLS, CDR2 YYNGEE. The CDR3 sequence is CASSVATGNTIYF. CDR3 in DNA: TGTGCCAGCAGCGTAGCTACTGGAAACACCATATATTTT.

The genes are TRBV6-5 and TRBJ1-5; D ambiguous. CDR1 MNHEY and CDR2 SVGAGI come from the germline V gene. CDR3 length: 13 amino acids. Trimming removed 5 bases at V and 7 bases at J, with 12 bases between. The CDR3 bases are TGTGCCAGCAGTCCCGATCGCAGGCAGCCCCAGCATTTT. Translation: CASSPDRRQPQHF.